The 19 T cell receptor beta chains listed next were all sequenced from one sample in a study of blood T cell repertoires in COVID-19. The protocol was immunoSEQ multiplex PCR, while the TCRdb copy is restricted to in-frame clones and leaves out a portion. This sample carries around 200,000 clones, roughly 77% of them seen once, and the ten largest clones take about 6.5%. Sample: peripheral blood. The receptors here all came from a woman aged 40 to 49 with COVID-19, enrolled during active disease.

V is TRBV5-6 and J is TRBJ2-7, with TRBD1 as a possible D gene (5 bases). Germline V gives CDR1 SGHDT, CDR2 YYEEEE. The CDR3 length is 12 residues. The V and J ends lost 4 bases and 2 bases respectively, with 7 bases between them. DNA for the CDR3: TGTGCCAGCAGCCGACAGACCTACGAGCAGTACTTC. Translating gives CASSRQTYEQYF.

The chain links TRBV9 to TRBJ2-5; perhaps TRBD1 as D (5 bases). This CDR3 spans 15 amino acids. Trimming pared 2 bases from V and 1 base from J, leaving 12 bases between. Germline-derived CDR1 and CDR2 are SGDLS and YYNGEE. The DNA for the CDR3 is TGTGCCAGCAGCGTCCAGGGCGTTTCCCAAGAGACCCAGTACTTC. Its protein product is CASSVQGVSQETQYF.

This clone turned up a few times. The chain is built from TRBV6-5 and TRBJ1-5; a possible D gene is TRBD1 (5 bases). Germline assignment: CDR1 MNHEY and CDR2 SVGAGI. Trimming shortened V by 6 bases and J by 3 bases, and 15 bases separated the two germline ends. The CDR3 has 15 amino acids. CDR3 nucleotide sequence: TGTGCCAGCAGACCTCAGGGAAAATCCAATCAGCCCCAGCATTTT. It yields the protein CASRPQGKSNQPQHF.

This clone was found a few times. The chain has TRBV6-5 and TRBJ1-2; TRBD1 is a possible D gene (6 bases). Per germline, CDR1 MNHEY and CDR2 SVGAGI. CDR3 length equals 13 residues. V shed 7 bases and J shed 4 bases, with 13 bases lying between them. This CDR3 is CASKRTDSYGYTF. In DNA form, the CDR3 reads TGTGCCAGCAAGCGGACAGATAGCTATGGCTACACCTTC.

The chain is built from TRBV13 and TRBJ2-1, with D hard to call. CDR1 and CDR2 from the germline V gene are PRHDT and FYEKMQ (reference sequence). This CDR3 contains 16 residues. The V gene lost 5 bases and the J gene lost 0 bases, with 14 bases spanning the gap. This chain's CDR3 is CASSISVLSSYNEQFF. The CDR3 DNA reads as TGTGCCAGCAGCATCAGCGTTCTGAGCTCCTACAATGAGCAGTTCTTC.

This chain connects TRBV11-2 to TRBJ2-1; weak D call: TRBD2 (5 bases). Germline V gene data show CDR1 as SGHAT and CDR2 as FQNNGV. CDR3 length equals 14 residues. Trimming left V 1 base short and J 1 base short, with 5 bases between. The CDR3 region is CASSLGGSYNEQFF. The CDR3 region has the DNA TGTGCCAGCAGCTTAGGCGGGTCCTACAATGAGCAGTTCTTC.

The CDR3 sequence: CASSDSGQGGTEAFF. In nucleotides, the CDR3 is TGTGCCAGCAGTGACAGCGGACAGGGCGGCACTGAAGCTTTCTTT. This sequence joins TRBV6-1 and TRBJ1-1, with 8 bases lining up with TRBD1. CDR1 and CDR2 (germline): MNHNS, SASEGT. This CDR3 contains 15 residues. Losses at the gene ends were 3 bases for V and 4 bases for J; bases not matched to a gene: 7.

V and J are TRBV2 and TRBJ2-7; 9 nucleotides match TRBD1. V was clipped by 5 bases and J by 4 bases; unmatched bases: 9. Germline V gene data show CDR1 as SNHLY and CDR2 as FYNNEI. CDR3 size: 15 residues. The CDR3 sequence is CASSSRDRVLYEQYF. The CDR3 bases are TGTGCCAGCAGTTCCCGGGACAGGGTACTGTACGAGCAGTACTTC.

V and J are TRBV4-3 and TRBJ1-1, with D perhaps matching TRBD1 (6 bases). Germline CDR1 and CDR2: LGHNA and YSLEER. CDR3 length: 15 residues. V lost 0 bases, J lost 3 bases, and 11 bases lay in between. CDR3 bases: TGCGCCAGCAGCCAAGATACTGGGGGCGACACTGAAGCTTTCTTT. This translates into CASSQDTGGDTEAFF.

For the CDR3, the DNA is TGTGCCAGCAGCCAGGAGGGTGGGAACGGAAACAATGAGCAGTTCTTC. It is translated as CASSQEGGNGNNEQFF. This chain uses TRBV7-9 with TRBJ2-1; maybe TRBD2 (6 bases). Germline loops: CDR1 SEHNR, CDR2 FQNEAQ (reference sequence). The CDR3 consists of 16 residues. Trimming shortened V by 5 bases and J by 5 bases, and 19 bases separated the two germline ends.

The V call is TRBV9, the J call TRBJ1-2; TRBD1 matches at 7 bases. This CDR3 spans 15 amino acids. The V and J ends lost 1 base and 2 bases, in that order; junction bases with no gene match: 5. Germline V gives CDR1 SGDLS, CDR2 YYNGEE. CDR3 amino acids: CASSVRDSTNYGYTF. CDR3 in DNA: TGTGCCAGCAGCGTACGGGACAGTACCAACTATGGCTACACCTTC.

J is TRBJ1-1 and V is TRBV30; D perhaps matches TRBD1 (5 bases). The CDR3 consists of 12 residues. V lost 8 bases and J 4 bases, leaving 14 bases between the germline ends. Germline assignment: CDR1 GTSNPN and CDR2 SVGIG (reference sequence). DNA for the CDR3: TGTGCCGTATCGCCCAGGGTCACTGAAGCTTTCTTT. This gives the protein CAVSPRVTEAFF.

V is TRBV6-4 and J is TRBJ2-5; 8 bases are a match to TRBD2. Germline assignment: CDR1 MRHNA and CDR2 SNTAGT. With 8 bases clipped from V and 5 bases from J, the junction kept 7 bases outside the gene matches. The CDR3 sequence is 13 residues long. The CDR3 here is CASAQREGETQYF. CDR3 DNA: TGTGCCAGCGCTCAACGGGAGGGGGAGACCCAGTACTTC.

V and J are TRBV11-2 and TRBJ2-5; 7 bases align to TRBD1. CDR1 and CDR2 from the germline V gene are SGHAT and FQNNGV. The ends lost 2 bases at V and 13 bases at J; junction bases unmatched: 7. The CDR3 is made up of 12 amino acids. The DNA for the CDR3 is TGTGCCAGCAGCTTAATTGGGACAGCGGCGTACTTC. Its protein is CASSLIGTAAYF.

This chain connects TRBV18 to TRBJ2-7; no clear D. Germline CDR1 reads KGHSH; CDR2 reads LQKENI. The V end lost 2 bases, the J end lost 6 bases, and 8 bases lay between the germline ends. The CDR3 has 12 residues. The CDR3 here is CASSPARAEQYF. As DNA, the CDR3 is TGTGCCAGCTCACCAGCAAGAGCCGAGCAGTACTTC.

The gene calls are TRBV23-1 and TRBJ1-1; TRBD1 agrees at 7 bases. TRBV23-1 has ORF status, its function being uncertain. J gave up 8 bases and V 4 bases, and 16 bases lay outside the gene matches. This CDR3 has 16 amino acids. In DNA, the CDR3 is TGCGCCAGCAGTCTCCCAGAGGGCGGTCCCAGGGGGGAAGCTTTCTTT. Translated, it gives CASSLPEGGPRGEAFF.

The chain is built from TRBV20-1 and TRBJ2-3; perhaps TRBD2 as D (6 bases). Germline CDR1 is DFQATT and CDR2 is SNEGSKA (reference sequence). V gave up 3 bases and J gave up 2 bases, with 21 bases separating them. The CDR3 covers 17 residues. The CDR3 region is CSASAGTQGSLTDTQYF. The DNA of the CDR3 is TGCAGTGCTAGTGCTGGGACTCAAGGGAGTCTCACAGATACGCAGTATTTT.

This clone appeared a few times. V is TRBV7-2 and J is TRBJ2-7, with D possibly matching TRBD1 (6 bases). This CDR3 contains 15 residues. V was cut by 7 bases and J by 4 bases, with 20 bases left in between. In germline, CDR1 is SGHTA, CDR2 FQGNSA. The CDR3 DNA sequence: TGTGCCAGCACAGGGGTAGCAGCCCAAGAGTACGAGCAGTACTTC. Residues: CASTGVAAQEYEQYF. Filled out from reference TRBV7-2 and TRBJ2-7, the complete variable domain reads GAGVSQSPSNKVTEKGKDVELRCDPISGHTALYWYRQSLGQGLEFLIYFQGNSAPDKSGLPSDRFSAERTGGSVSTLTIQRTQQEDSAVYLCASTGVAAQEYEQYFGPGTRLTVT.

The CDR3 region is CASSWDRGVRNEQFF. CDR3 coding DNA: TGTGCCAGCAGCTGGGACAGGGGGGTGAGGAATGAGCAGTTCTTC. This chain connects TRBV3-1 (or the pseudogene TRBV3-2) to TRBJ2-1; 11 bases are shared with TRBD1. Unmatched junction bases numbered 7, after V lost 5 bases and J lost 7 bases. Germline-derived CDR1 and CDR2 are LGHDT and YNNKEL (reference sequence). The CDR3 loop spans 15 amino acids.